This TCR beta chain was captured by sequencing in a study of T cells after posttransplantation cyclophosphamide. Findings and limits, study-wide: Later post-transplant blood repertoires were often dominated by donor CD8+ memory clones. Tissue-infiltrating T cells from skin or gut overlapped little with blood T cells.

Here immunoSEQ multiplex PCR was the method, and the copy in TCRdb shows in-frame clones only, minus some. The repertoire consists of under 45,000 clones, none detected only once. The table lists this clone with many counts. The antigen is not known. The related graft donor's blood sample was taken on the day of bone marrow donation. The J segment lost 1 base and the V segment lost 5 bases, leaving 8 bases of the junction unmatched. Germline loops: CDR1 SGHRS, CDR2 YFSETQ. This CDR3 spans 15 amino acids. This chain links TRBV5-1 with TRBJ2-5; 7 bases map to TRBD2. The receptor's source is a young man in good health and a related stem cell transplant donor. The specimen was PBMCs. CDR3 sequence reads: CASRKDAGVQETQYF. Here the CDR3 DNA reads TGCGCCAGCAGGAAAGACGCGGGGGTCCAAGAGACCCAGTACTTC.